The rows below give T cell receptor beta chains drawn from one sample of a study of cytomegalovirus exposure and HLA in healthy donors. Using immunoSEQ multiplex PCR, the repertoire was profiled, and TCRdb retains in-frame clones only, with some absent. The sample carries some 120,000 clones, around 90% recorded once. Sequenced sample: PBMCs. The receptors shown here come from a woman between 18 and 29 years old in good health and CMV-seronegative. The CDR3 runs from the conserved cysteine through the conserved F or W. A D gene is named only where the DNA matches it firmly. Some rows mark clone size as missing; the rest say once, few, many or name a class of expanded clone.

v_gene,len,j_gene,d_gene,abundance,CDR3nt,CDR3aa
TRBV28,15,TRBJ2-1,NA,NA,TGTGCCAGCAGTTTATTGGAGGGAGAGGCGGAAGAGCAGTTCTTC,CASSLLEGEAEEQFF
TRBV11-2,14,TRBJ2-7,TRBD1,NA,TGTGCCAGCAGCCCTACAGGGGGGCCCTACGAGCAGTACTTC,CASSPTGGPYEQYF
TRBV5-1,16,TRBJ1-1,NA,NA,TGCGCCAGCAGGTCGACCTTTCCCCGGGGGGACACTGAAGCTTTCTTT,CASRSTFPRGDTEAFF
TRBV2,18,TRBJ2-7,TRBD2,NA,TGTGCCAGTCGAGCCGGGACTAGCGGCCTCAAGTGGGCCTACGAGCAGTACTTC,CASRAGTSGLKWAYEQYF
TRBV5-8,17,TRBJ2-3,TRBD2,NA,TGTGCCAGCACCCACGGGACTAGCGGGAGTGAAACAGATACGCAGTATTTT,CASTHGTSGSETDTQYF
TRBV29-1,14,TRBJ1-2,NA,NA,TGCAGCGTTTCAGCATCGGGGTATAGGTATGGCTACACCTTC,CSVSASGYRYGYTF
TRBV5-8,15,TRBJ2-7,TRBD1,NA,TGTGCCAGCAGCGTGGGACAGGGGGCGGACTACGAGCAGTACTTC,CASSVGQGADYEQYF
TRBV19,13,TRBJ2-7,NA,NA,TGTGCCAGTAGTATCTCTGGCCCCTACGAGCAGTACTTC,CASSISGPYEQYF
TRBV7-9,11,TRBJ1-1,NA,NA,TGTGCCAGCAGCTCCTACACTGAAGCTTTCTTT,CASSSYTEAFF
TRBV6-5,15,TRBJ2-7,NA,once,TGTGCCAGCCGGGACTCCTCAACGGGACCCTACGAGCAGTACTTC,CASRDSSTGPYEQYF
TRBV18,15,TRBJ2-1,NA,NA,TGTGCCAGCTCACTTACAGGGCTCTCCTACAATGAGCAGTTCTTC,CASSLTGLSYNEQFF
TRBV14,12,TRBJ2-1,NA,NA,TGTGCCAGCAGCCAAGGCGGCAATGAGCAGTTCTTC,CASSQGGNEQFF
TRBV7-9,12,TRBJ2-7,NA,few,TGTGCCAGCAGCTTCGGGACCTACGAGCAGTACTTC,CASSFGTYEQYF
TRBV7-9,13,TRBJ1-1,TRBD1,NA,TGTGCCAGCAGCCTACAGGGGGGAACTGAAGCTTTCTTT,CASSLQGGTEAFF
TRBV5-4,17,TRBJ2-3,NA,NA,TGTGCCAGCAGCTTGGGGGACTTCGAAGTTGGCTTGGATACGCAGTATTTT,CASSLGDFEVGLDTQYF
TRBV2,15,TRBJ2-7,TRBD1,NA,TGTGCCAGCAGTGTTTTGGGCAGGGGGCGCGACGAGCAGTACTTC,CASSVLGRGRDEQYF
TRBV19,13,TRBJ2-7,NA,NA,TGTGCCAGTAGTCAAGGGGTCTCCTACGAGCAGTACTTC,CASSQGVSYEQYF
TRBV5-8,13,TRBJ2-5,NA,NA,TGTGCCAGCAGCGTTGACTTAAGCGAGACCCAGTACTTC,CASSVDLSETQYF
TRBV27,17,TRBJ2-6,NA,NA,TGTGCCAGCAGCGTTGGGAGCAGCTATTATGGGGCCAACGTCCTGACTTTC,CASSVGSSYYGANVLTF
TRBV5-4,15,TRBJ2-5,TRBD2,NA,TGTGCCAGCAGCTTAAGGTCGCAGGGAGGGGAGACCCAGTACTTC,CASSLRSQGGETQYF
TRBV9,15,TRBJ2-7,NA,NA,TGTGCCAGCAGCGTAGAGGCAAGGAGCTCCTACGAGCAGTACTTC,CASSVEARSSYEQYF
TRBV19,14,TRBJ2-7,NA,NA,TGTGCCAGTAGTATAGGAGGATATCGCTACGAGCAGTACTTC,CASSIGGYRYEQYF
TRBV30,16,TRBJ2-6,NA,NA,TGTGCCTGGAGTTTCATTCGGGTCTCTGGGGCCAACGTCCTGACTTTC,CAWSFIRVSGANVLTF
TRBV7-9,13,TRBJ2-1,TRBD1,once,TGTGCCAGCAGCCCGGACAGGAACAATGAGCAGTTCTTC,CASSPDRNNEQFF
TRBV4-1,16,TRBJ2-7,TRBD2,NA,TGCGCCAGCAGCCCGGGGGGGGGAAGAGCCAGATACGAGCAGTACTTC,CASSPGGGRARYEQYF
TRBV10-2,16,TRBJ1-2,NA,NA,TGCGCCAGCAGTGGAGTGAAGTCAAACCCTAACTATGGCTACACCTTC,CASSGVKSNPNYGYTF
TRBV10-3,14,TRBJ2-3,TRBD2,few,TGTGCCATCAGCGGGACTAGGGAGACAGATACGCAGTATTTT,CAISGTRETDTQYF
TRBV7-9,14,TRBJ2-7,NA,NA,TGTGCCAGCAGCTTATGGGACACACCCTACGAGCAGTACTTC,CASSLWDTPYEQYF
TRBV6-5,15,TRBJ2-1,TRBD1,NA,TGTGCCAGCAGCCCGGGACAGGGAAATCTCGATGAGCAGTTCTTC,CASSPGQGNLDEQFF
TRBV9,13,TRBJ1-1,NA,NA,TGTGCCAGCAGCGTATTAAAAAACACTGAAGCTTTCTTT,CASSVLKNTEAFF
TRBV11-1,17,TRBJ2-1,NA,few,TGTGCCAGCAGCTTAATTTGGGGAGCGGTCTCCTACAATGAGCAGTTCTTC,CASSLIWGAVSYNEQFF
TRBV29-1,15,TRBJ2-1,TRBD2,NA,TGCAGCGTACACCCCACTAGCGGACTATACAATGAGCAGTTCTTC,CSVHPTSGLYNEQFF
TRBV7-3,15,TRBJ2-1,TRBD1,NA,TGTGCCAGCAGCTCCCCGGGACAGAATGACAATGAGCAGTTCTTC,CASSSPGQNDNEQFF
TRBV4-2,15,TRBJ2-7,NA,NA,TGTGCCAGCAGCCAAGAGGGTAGCGGCGCCTACGAGCAGTACTTC,CASSQEGSGAYEQYF
TRBV5-1,15,TRBJ2-7,TRBD2,NA,TGCGCCAGCAGCTTTGCTAGCGGGCCTTCCTACGAGCAGTACTTC,CASSFASGPSYEQYF
TRBV29-1,16,TRBJ2-5,TRBD2,NA,TGCAGCGTTGACCGTGGGACTAGCGGGAGTAAAAAGACCCAGTACTTC,CSVDRGTSGSKKTQYF
TRBV7-8,13,TRBJ2-7,TRBD1,few,TGTGCCAGCAGCCGGGACAGGGGTTACGAGCAGTACTTC,CASSRDRGYEQYF
TRBV7-2,14,TRBJ2-7,TRBD2,NA,TGTGCCAGCAGCGTGGGACTAGCGGGAGGGCCCCTGTACTTC,CASSVGLAGGPLYF
TRBV2,18,TRBJ2-5,TRBD2,NA,TGTGCCAGCAGTCGGGGCGGGGCTAGCGGGATGGGGCAAGAGACCCAGTACTTC,CASSRGGASGMGQETQYF
TRBV4-1,17,TRBJ1-2,NA,few,TGCGCCAGCAGCCAAGGGTCGTCAGGGCCACCCAAAACTGGCTACACCTTC,CASSQGSSGPPKTGYTF
TRBV5-1,16,TRBJ2-2,TRBD1,few,TGCGCCAGCAGCTTGGACCCAGGGGGCGCGGCCGGGGAGCTGTTTTTT,CASSLDPGGAAGELFF
TRBV5-5,15,TRBJ2-7,TRBD2,NA,TGTGCCAGCAGCCCCGGGACTAGCTGGACCTACGAGCAGTACTTC,CASSPGTSWTYEQYF
TRBV5-4,15,TRBJ2-1,TRBD2,few,TGTGCCAGCAGCTTGGAGGGCGGGAGGGCGAATGAGCAGTTCTTC,CASSLEGGRANEQFF
TRBV27,12,TRBJ1-1,NA,NA,TGTGCCAGCAGAACAGCGAACACTGAAGCTTTCTTT,CASRTANTEAFF
TRBV19,17,TRBJ2-1,TRBD2,NA,TGTGCCAGTAGTCCCACGGGCACTAGCGGCTCCTACAATGAGCAGTTCTTC,CASSPTGTSGSYNEQFF